This T cell receptor (beta chain) is drawn from a study of cytomegalovirus exposure and HLA in healthy donors. Overall study results and limits: TCR beta sequences reportedly predicted the HLA-A and HLA-B alleles of most subjects accurately. Later genetic work tied a missense DCLRE1C variant to beta-chain V and J trimming. Analysis performed later found roughly 18,000 TCR beta sequences associated with HLA alleles at 0.05 false discovery rate. There were 150 or so TCR beta chains listed as cytomegalovirus-associated.

Germline V CDR1 and CDR2: MDHEN, SYDVKM. The CDR3 totals 17 residues. Trimming cost V 3 bases and J 2 bases, with 17 bases left between them. Turning to this clone: The antigen is not known.

PCR primers comprised 60 Vbeta and 13 Jbeta primers. Method: immunoSEQ multiplex PCR; TCRdb's copy keeps in-frame clones and lacks some. Of 190,000 or so clones listed, roughly 80% are singletons. The clonotype originates from a woman between 50 and 59 years old in good health and CMV-seropositive. The chain recombines TRBV28 with TRBJ1-5, with D tentatively TRBD1 (6 bases). The sample taken for sequencing was PBMCs. CDR3 sequence reads: CASSFFGGRGGNQPQHF. The CDR3, as DNA: TGTGCCAGCAGTTTCTTCGGGGGGCGGGGGGGCAATCAGCCCCAGCATTTT.